The rows below give T cell receptor beta chains drawn from one sample of a study of T-cell reconstitution after alpha-beta-depleted transplantation in children. TCRdb called the PCR reads again in MiXCR, with one record for every CDR3 protein. This sample has roughly 500,000 distinct CDR3 sequences, with around 17% found just once. This material consisted of PBMCs from the stem cell graft donor, taken from the stem cell graft. The receptors were sampled from a human donor who donated a stem cell graft to a child with acute lymphoblastic leukemia. CDR3s include the opening cysteine and the closing phenylalanine or tryptophan. Fields, in order: V gene, J gene, D gene, clone size, CDR3 DNA, CDR3 protein. D genes are given only for firm matches. Clone size, where shown, is once, few, many, or a class for clones that have expanded.

TRBV20-1	TRBJ2-2	-	few	TGCAGTGCTAGAGGTAGATACACCGGGGAGCTGTTTTTT	CSARGRYTGELFF
TRBV5-1	TRBJ2-5	TRBD2	-	TGCGCCAGCAGCTTGGCCGGACTAGCCCACGAGACCCAGTACTTC	CASSLAGLAHETQYF
TRBV12-3/TRBV12-4	TRBJ1-1	-	few	TGTGCCAGCAGTTTGACGCAGGGGCGCCGGAACACTGAAGCTTTCTTT	CASSLTQGRRNTEAFF
TRBV20-1	TRBJ1-1	-	-	TGCAGTCCAGAGACCGGAAGGAACACTGAAGCTTTCTTT	CSPETGRNTEAFF
TRBV5-6	TRBJ2-7	TRBD1	few	TGTGCCAGCAGCTGGACCTCCGGGACAGGGGTCTACGAGCAGCACTTC	CASSWTSGTGVYEQHF
TRBV5-6	TRBJ1-4	-	-	TGTGCCAGCAGCGGCCCCGGGGGTTCTAATGAAAAACTGTTTTTT	CASSGPGGSNEKLFF
TRBV20-1	TRBJ2-3	-	-	TGCAGTGCAGTAGCCCGGGACGGCAGCACAGATACGCAGTATTTT	CSAVARDGSTDTQYF
TRBV2	TRBJ2-1	-	-	TGTGCCAGCAGTAGGCAGGGGGCGGGGGATGAGCAGTTCTTC	CASSRQGAGDEQFF
TRBV4-1	TRBJ2-3	-	-	TGCGCCAGCAGCCGGGCTAGATTCACAGATACGCAGTATTTT	CASSRARFTDTQYF
TRBV9	TRBJ1-1	-	-	TGTGCCAGCAGCGTAGACGGGGGAGTCCTCGCTTTCTTT	CASSVDGGVLAFF
TRBV12-3/TRBV12-4	TRBJ2-3	-	few	TGTGCCAGCAGCAGGGCGGGTACTGGAGATACGCAGTATTTT	CASSRAGTGDTQYF
TRBV12-3/TRBV12-4	TRBJ2-1	-	many	TGTGCCAGCAGTTCCCTGGACAGCTACAATGAGCAGTTCTTC	CASSSLDSYNEQFF
TRBV4-3	TRBJ1-1	-	-	TGCGCCAGCAGCCGCCTAATACAGGGCGTGAACACTGAAGCTTTCTTT	CASSRLIQGVNTEAFF
TRBV12-3/TRBV12-4	TRBJ1-2	-	many	TGTGCCAGCAGTATCCTACGGACAGCCTGGGAGGGCTACACCTTC	CASSILRTAWEGYTF
TRBV4-1	TRBJ1-2	-	-	TGCGCCAGCAGCCCCCCATTGGACTTCCCTATCTCCACCTTC	CASSPPLDFPISTF
TRBV5-1	TRBJ1-4	TRBD1	-	TGCGCCAGCAGCTTCTGGACAGGAGGCGTCGAAAAACTGTTTTTT	CASSFWTGGVEKLFF
TRBV7-2	TRBJ2-1	TRBD2	few	TGTGCCAGCAGCTTAGATAGCGGGTTGTACAATGAGCAGTTCTTC	CASSLDSGLYNEQFF
TRBV2	TRBJ2-3	-	once	TGTGCCAGCAGTGAAGGACCGCGCATGGATTTT	CASSEGPRMDF
TRBV30	TRBJ1-1	-	-	TGTGCCTGGAACGGGGAGGTCACTGAAGCTTTCTTT	CAWNGEVTEAFF
TRBV6-1	TRBJ2-2	TRBD1	few	TGTGCCAGCAGAACCGGGACAGGGGGAACCGGGGAGCTGTTTTTT	CASRTGTGGTGELFF
TRBV5-1	TRBJ2-3	TRBD2	few	TGCGCCAGCAGCTGGTGGGAAGGACTAGCGGCAGATACGCAGTATTTT	CASSWWEGLAADTQYF
TRBV11-2	TRBJ1-2	TRBD1	-	TGTGCCAGCAGCCCTATACAGGGGCCGCGGAATGGCTACACCTTC	CASSPIQGPRNGYTF
TRBV5-1	TRBJ1-1	TRBD1	many	TGCGCCAGCAGCCTCGGACAGGCGAGACTTCTGAACACTGAAGCTTTCTTT	CASSLGQARLLNTEAFF
TRBV5-1	TRBJ2-7	TRBD2	-	TGCGCCAGCAGCGAATATGGACTAGCTCCCTACTACGAGCAGTACTTC	CASSEYGLAPYYEQYF
TRBV7-9	TRBJ2-2	TRBD1	-	TGTGCCAGCAGGTCTACAGGGGCGAGATCGAACACCGGGGAGCTGTTTTTT	CASRSTGARSNTGELFF
TRBV20-1	TRBJ1-2	-	few	TGCAGTGCTAGAGTTGCCGGGGACTATGGCTACACCTTC	CSARVAGDYGYTF
TRBV5-1	TRBJ1-1	-	few	TGCGCCAGCAGCTTGGCCGTGGTGAACACTGAAGCTTTCTTT	CASSLAVVNTEAFF
TRBV6-5	TRBJ1-2	-	-	TGTGCCAGCAGTTACTCTTTCGGGGCAACTAACTATGGCTACACCTTC	CASSYSFGATNYGYTF
TRBV24-1	TRBJ1-5	TRBD1	-	TGTGCCACCAGTGATTCTTGGACAGGGACGGAGGGCAATCAGCCCCAGCATTTT	CATSDSWTGTEGNQPQHF
TRBV5-6	TRBJ2-7	-	few	TGTGCCAGCAGCACCAGCGGGTCCCTCTACGAGCAGTACTTC	CASSTSGSLYEQYF
TRBV5-1	TRBJ2-7	-	-	TGCGCCAGCAGCTTGGCCGGGGACAACGAGCAGTACTTC	CASSLAGDNEQYF
TRBV7-6	TRBJ2-7	TRBD1	few	TGTGCCAGCAGCTCGGACAGGAGCTCCTACGAGCAGTACTTC	CASSSDRSSYEQYF
TRBV12-3/TRBV12-4	TRBJ2-1	TRBD2	many	TGTGCCAGCAGTACGACTAGCGGCGGATACAATGAGCAGTTCTTC	CASSTTSGGYNEQFF
TRBV6-4	TRBJ2-3	-	few	TGTGCCAGGAACGGGAGACGCACAGATACGCAGTATTTT	CARNGRRTDTQYF
TRBV2	TRBJ2-7	TRBD1	-	TGTGCCAGCAGTGTAGGGACAGGGCTCTCCTACGAGCAGTACTTC	CASSVGTGLSYEQYF
TRBV12-3/TRBV12-4	TRBJ2-1	-	many	TGTGCCAGCAGTACCGGACGGAGCTCCTACAATGAGCAGTTCTTC	CASSTGRSSYNEQFF
TRBV12-3/TRBV12-4	TRBJ2-4	TRBD2	-	TGTGCCAGCACCTTGGGGATCCTAGCGGGAGCGACCAAAAACATTCAGTACTTC	CASTLGILAGATKNIQYF
TRBV11-1	TRBJ1-3	TRBD1	few	TGTGCCAGCAGCTCAGACACAATCGACAGGGATAGCTCTGGAAACACCATATATTTT	CASSSDTIDRDSSGNTIYF
TRBV20-1	TRBJ2-7	TRBD2	-	TGCAGTGCTGGGACTAGCGGGAGCATCTACGAGCAGTACTTC	CSAGTSGSIYEQYF
TRBV5-1	TRBJ2-3	TRBD1	-	TGCGCCAGCAGTCGAGCCGGGACAGGGGGAGGCACAGATACGCAGTATTTT	CASSRAGTGGGTDTQYF
TRBV3-1	TRBJ2-5	-	few	TGTGCCAGCAGCCAGCGACTAGTTCAAGAGACCCAGTACTTC	CASSQRLVQETQYF
TRBV6-1	TRBJ2-3	TRBD2	-	TGTGCCAGCAGTTTGACCGGGACTAAGAGCACAGATACGCAGTATTTT	CASSLTGTKSTDTQYF
TRBV5-1	TRBJ2-1	-	few	TGCGCCAGCAGCTTGACGGGGGTCAATGAGCAGTTCTTC	CASSLTGVNEQFF
TRBV9	TRBJ2-3	-	-	TGTGCCAGCAGCGTAGGAGAGCTTACGCAGTATTTT	CASSVGELTQYF
TRBV10-3	TRBJ2-6	-	-	TGTGCCATCAGTGTGTTGCCGAGTAGGGACTCTGGGGCCAACGTCCTGACTTTC	CAISVLPSRDSGANVLTF
TRBV6-1	TRBJ2-7	-	few	TGTGCCAGCAGTGAAGGACCGTACTACGAGCAGTACTTC	CASSEGPYYEQYF
TRBV29-1	TRBJ2-1	TRBD2	-	TGCAGCGTTCCTAGCGGGAGGGCCACCAATGAGCAGTTCTTC	CSVPSGRATNEQFF
TRBV19	TRBJ2-2	TRBD1	few	TGTGCCAGCCAACCAGGGGGCTACGGGGAGCTGTTTTTT	CASQPGGYGELFF
TRBV29-1	TRBJ2-1	TRBD2	-	TGCAGCGCTGCACTAGCGACCTACAATGAGCAGTTCTTC	CSAALATYNEQFF